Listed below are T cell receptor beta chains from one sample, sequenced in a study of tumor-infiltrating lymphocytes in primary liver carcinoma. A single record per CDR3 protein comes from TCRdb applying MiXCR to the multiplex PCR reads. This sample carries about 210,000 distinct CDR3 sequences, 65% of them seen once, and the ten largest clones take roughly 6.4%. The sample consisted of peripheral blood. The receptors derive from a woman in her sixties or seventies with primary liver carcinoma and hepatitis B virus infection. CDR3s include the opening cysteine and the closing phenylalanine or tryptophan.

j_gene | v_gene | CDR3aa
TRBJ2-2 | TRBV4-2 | CASSRGREVIGELFF
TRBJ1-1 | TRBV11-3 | CASSLRGGGVRAFF
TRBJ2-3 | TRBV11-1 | CASSSGHAVTDTQYF
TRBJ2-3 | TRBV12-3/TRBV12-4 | CASSLSRPLRSDTQYF
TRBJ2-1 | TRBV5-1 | CAGSLPGNNEQFF
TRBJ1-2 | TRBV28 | CASSFNSGLYGYTF
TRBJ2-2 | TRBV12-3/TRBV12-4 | CANRKRQNTGELFF
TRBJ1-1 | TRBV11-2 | CASSPPHLNTEAFF
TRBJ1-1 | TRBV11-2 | CASSFEHTTEAFF
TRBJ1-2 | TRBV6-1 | CASSEIPPNYGYTF
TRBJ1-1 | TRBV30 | CAWIRGTADTEAFF
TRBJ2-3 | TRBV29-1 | CSVEQWAGTDTQYF
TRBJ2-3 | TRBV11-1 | CASSLAPTTDTQYF
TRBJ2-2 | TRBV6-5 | CASTIAGNLITGELFF
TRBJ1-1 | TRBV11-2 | CASSWDGGSTEAFF
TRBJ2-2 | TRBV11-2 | CASSHRQGSNTGELFF
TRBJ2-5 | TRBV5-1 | CASISPGGMGETQYF
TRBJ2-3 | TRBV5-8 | CDSSQRWAGGADTQYF
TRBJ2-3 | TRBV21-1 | CASSNPPGILAGGPGDTQYF
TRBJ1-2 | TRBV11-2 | CTSRRGGSSYGYTF
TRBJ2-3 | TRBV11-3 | CASSFSSGQSDTRYF
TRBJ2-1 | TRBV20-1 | CSARDWVKSGYNEQFF
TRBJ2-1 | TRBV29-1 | CSAPSRGVADNEQFF